This TCR beta chain originates from a study of long-term antiretroviral therapy in people with HIV. Study results and limitations: Blood dating 2004 to 2017 may reflect older ART regimens.

Sequencing used immunoSEQ v3.0 at survey level. TCRdb's table, derived via immunoSEQ multiplex PCR, lists solely in-frame clones and lacks some. Found here are tens of thousands of clones, approximately 91% of them singletons; the top ten hold roughly 7%. As to this clone: Its target is unknown.

J gave up 4 bases and V 5 bases, and 8 bases lay outside the gene matches. CDR3 length: 14 amino acids. Germline V gene lookup returns CDR1 SGHDT and CDR2 YYEEEE. This chain connects TRBV5-6 to TRBJ1-2; 7 bases are shared with TRBD1. This receptor was obtained from a man in his forties or fifties with HIV. This specimen was unsorted PBMCs, taken approximately 5 years before starting antiretroviral therapy. CDR3 sequence (DNA): TGTGCCAGCAGAAGACAGGGAAGTAGCTATGGCTACACCTTC. The encoded protein is CASRRQGSSYGYTF.